This T cell receptor beta chain was captured by sequencing in a study of T cell repertoires in cytomegalovirus infection (dated by TCRdb to between 2019 and 2020). Notes on the research overall: The HLA type of each donor mattered for the analysis, because public TCR beta signatures pointed to carriage of CMV infection along with the matching HLA type. The research as a whole found: The ex vivo response was dominated by HLA-C-restricted CMV-specific TCR beta clonotypes, which also provided the single most frequent clonotype in two of eight donors. Carriers of CMV infection plus the relevant HLA type were discriminated by the cumulative frequency of public TCR beta family members in the study cohort and in an independent approximately 340-donor cohort.

Sequencing was carried out with an Illumina HiSeq 1500. TCRdb reprocessed the public reads (quality trimming at Q25 with fastp, clone calling with MiXCR) and kept in-frame beta chains. When rows share a CDR3 protein, they turn into one entry using the most common DNA and genes. For this sample there are about 740,000 distinct CDR3 sequences; roughly a third appear just once. Together, the top ten hold under 3.5% of the sample. The V end loses 4 bases and the J end loses 6 bases, and a stretch of 15 bases separates them. The CDR3 has 14 amino acids, counting the end cysteine and phenylalanine. Of all the DNA, just the CDR3 is kept, 42 bases in frame from base 1. Looking up the germline V gene yields CDR1 MNHEY and CDR2 SVGAGI. To note about this clonotype: Its antigen remains unidentified. Base qualities are missing; no much larger clone stands one base away.

This clonotype was obtained from a human donor in good health (CMV status not recorded). Some clones in this sample may be carry-over from other donors' samples. Sequenced material: PBMCs. In this chain, TRBV6-5 is recombined with TRBJ1-1, and possibly TRBD1, on 6 matching bases. Here the CDR3 is given as CASSFGQLYAEAFF. Here is the DNA: TGTGCCAGCAGTTTCGGACAGCTGTACGCTGAAGCTTTCTTT.